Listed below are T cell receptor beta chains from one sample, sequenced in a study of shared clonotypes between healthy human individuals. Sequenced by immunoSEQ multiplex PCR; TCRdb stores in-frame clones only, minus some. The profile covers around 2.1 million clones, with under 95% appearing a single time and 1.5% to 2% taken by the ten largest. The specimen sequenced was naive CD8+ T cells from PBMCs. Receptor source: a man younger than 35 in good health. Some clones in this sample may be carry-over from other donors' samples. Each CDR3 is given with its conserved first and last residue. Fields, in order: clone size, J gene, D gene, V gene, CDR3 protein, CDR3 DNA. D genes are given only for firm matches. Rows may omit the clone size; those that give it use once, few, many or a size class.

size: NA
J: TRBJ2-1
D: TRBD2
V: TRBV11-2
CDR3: CASSSGLAGNSYNEQFF
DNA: TGTGCCAGCAGCTCTGGACTAGCGGGTAACTCCTACAATGAGCAGTTCTTC

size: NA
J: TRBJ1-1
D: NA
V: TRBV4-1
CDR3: CASSQDGWETEAFF
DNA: TGCGCCAGCAGCCAAGACGGATGGGAAACTGAAGCTTTCTTT

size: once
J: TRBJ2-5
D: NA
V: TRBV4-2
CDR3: CASSQERGHLKETQYF
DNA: TGTGCCAGCAGCCAAGAAAGGGGACACTTAAAAGAGACCCAGTACTTC

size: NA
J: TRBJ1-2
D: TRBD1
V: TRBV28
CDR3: CASREDTGGYYGYTF
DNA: TGTGCCAGCAGGGAAGATACAGGGGGCTACTATGGCTACACCTTC

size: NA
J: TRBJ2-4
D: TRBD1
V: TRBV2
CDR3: CASSDGGQGVVKNNQYF
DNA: TGTGCCAGCAGTGACGGGGGACAGGGGGTTGTCAAAAACAATCAGTACTTC

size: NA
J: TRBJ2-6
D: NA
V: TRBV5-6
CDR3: CASSLDWGQPSGANVLTF
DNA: TGTGCCAGCAGCTTGGACTGGGGTCAGCCCTCTGGGGCCAACGTCCTGACTTTC

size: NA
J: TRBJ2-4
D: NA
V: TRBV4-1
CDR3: CASSQVQGAKNIQYF
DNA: TGCGCCAGCAGCCAAGTTCAGGGGGCCAAAAACATTCAGTACTTC

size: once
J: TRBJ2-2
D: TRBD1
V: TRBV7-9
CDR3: CASSFAGTGSRTGELFF
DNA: TGTGCCAGCAGCTTTGCGGGGACAGGGTCGAGGACCGGGGAGCTGTTTTTT

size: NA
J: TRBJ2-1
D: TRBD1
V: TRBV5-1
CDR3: CASSPPDRGHQFF
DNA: TGCGCCAGCAGCCCCCCGGACAGGGGGCACCAGTTCTTC

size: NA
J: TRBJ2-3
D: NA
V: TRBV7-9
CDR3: CASSPRAQVGTDTQYF
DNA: TGTGCCAGCAGCCCCCGGGCCCAGGTTGGGACAGATACGCAGTATTTT

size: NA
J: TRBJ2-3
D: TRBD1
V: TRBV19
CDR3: CASTPGTGGTQTQYF
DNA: TGTGCCAGTACCCCGGGGACAGGGGGGACCCAGACGCAGTATTTT

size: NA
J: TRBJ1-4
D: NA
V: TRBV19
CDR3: CASSTRQETTNEKLFF
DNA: TGTGCCAGTAGTACCCGACAGGAGACAACTAATGAAAAACTGTTTTTT

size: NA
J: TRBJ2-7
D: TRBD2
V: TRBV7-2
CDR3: CASSLISGSYEQYF
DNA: TGTGCCAGCAGCTTAATCAGCGGGAGTTACGAGCAGTACTTC

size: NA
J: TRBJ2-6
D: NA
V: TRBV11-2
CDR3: CASSLDIDDSSSGANVLTF
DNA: TGTGCCAGCAGCTTAGATATAGACGACAGTAGCTCTGGGGCCAACGTCCTGACTTTC

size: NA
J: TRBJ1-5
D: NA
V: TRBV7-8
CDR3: CASSFGSVHQPQHF
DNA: TGTGCCAGCAGCTTCGGCAGTGTGCATCAGCCCCAGCATTTT

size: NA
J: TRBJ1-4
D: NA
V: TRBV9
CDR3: CASSSSRARGRGKLFF
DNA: TGTGCCAGCAGCTCAAGCCGAGCAAGGGGTAGAGGAAAACTGTTTTTT

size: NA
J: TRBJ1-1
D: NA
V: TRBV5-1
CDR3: CASSSDSMNTEAFF
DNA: TGCGCCAGCAGCTCGGACAGCATGAACACTGAAGCTTTCTTT

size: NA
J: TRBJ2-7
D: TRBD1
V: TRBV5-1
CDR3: CASTDRGSSYEQYF
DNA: TGCGCCAGCACCGACAGGGGGTCCTCCTACGAGCAGTACTTC

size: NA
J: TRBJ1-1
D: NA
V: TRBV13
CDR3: CASSSHHRGNTEAFF
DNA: TGTGCCAGCAGCTCACACCACAGAGGGAACACTGAAGCTTTCTTT

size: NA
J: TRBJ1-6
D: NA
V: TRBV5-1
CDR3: CASRKEEPVPYNSPLHF
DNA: TGCGCCAGCAGGAAAGAAGAGCCGGTCCCCTATAATTCACCCCTCCACTTT

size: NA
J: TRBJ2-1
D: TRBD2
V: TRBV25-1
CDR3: CASSPAGRASEQFF
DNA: TGTGCCAGCAGCCCGGCCGGGAGGGCCAGTGAGCAGTTCTTC

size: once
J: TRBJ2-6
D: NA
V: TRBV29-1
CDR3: CSVGAGTTGDSGANVLTF
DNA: TGCAGCGTGGGGGCTGGGACCACAGGAGATTCTGGGGCCAACGTCCTGACTTTC

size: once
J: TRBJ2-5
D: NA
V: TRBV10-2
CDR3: CASKGRQNQETQYF
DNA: TGCGCCAGCAAGGGACGCCAGAACCAAGAGACCCAGTACTTC

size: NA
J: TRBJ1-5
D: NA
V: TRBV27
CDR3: CASSLYGGGDQPQHF
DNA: TGTGCCAGCAGTTTATATGGCGGGGGGGATCAGCCCCAGCATTTT

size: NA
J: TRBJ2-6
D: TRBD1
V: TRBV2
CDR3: CAMGQGASGANVLTF
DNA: TGTGCCATGGGACAGGGGGCGTCTGGGGCCAACGTCCTGACTTTC

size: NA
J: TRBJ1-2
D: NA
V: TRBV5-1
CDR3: CASSQPSSDRKNYGYTF
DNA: TGCGCCAGCAGCCAGCCTTCCTCAGACAGGAAAAACTATGGCTACACCTTC

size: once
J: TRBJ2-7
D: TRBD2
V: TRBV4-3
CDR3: CASSQGASGSYEQYF
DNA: TGCGCCAGCAGCCAAGGGGCTAGCGGCTCCTACGAGCAGTACTTC

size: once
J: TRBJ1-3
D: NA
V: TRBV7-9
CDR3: CASSLTDNSGNTIYF
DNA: TGTGCCAGCAGCTTAACCGACAACTCTGGAAACACCATATATTTT

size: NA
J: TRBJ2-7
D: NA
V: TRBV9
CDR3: CASSVDQGPYEQYF
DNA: TGTGCCAGCAGCGTAGATCAGGGTCCCTACGAGCAGTACTTC

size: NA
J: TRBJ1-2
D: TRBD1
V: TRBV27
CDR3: CASSLLNPTGTGFDGYTF
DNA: TGTGCCAGCAGTTTACTTAACCCCACCGGGACAGGGTTTGATGGCTACACCTTC

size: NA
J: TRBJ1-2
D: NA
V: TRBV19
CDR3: CASSLPGDGYTF
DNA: TGTGCCAGTAGTCTCCCCGGCGATGGCTACACCTTC

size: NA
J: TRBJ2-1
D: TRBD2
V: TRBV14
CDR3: CASSQYGGGWDEQFF
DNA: TGTGCCAGCAGCCAGTACGGGGGAGGGTGGGATGAGCAGTTCTTC

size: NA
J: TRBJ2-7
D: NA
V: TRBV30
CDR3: CAWNLRGFYEQYF
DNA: TGTGCCTGGAATCTACGAGGTTTCTACGAGCAGTACTTC

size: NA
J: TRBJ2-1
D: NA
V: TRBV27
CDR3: CASSLWGGVSSYNEQFF
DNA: TGTGCCAGCAGTTTATGGGGCGGGGTGAGTTCGTACAATGAGCAGTTCTTC

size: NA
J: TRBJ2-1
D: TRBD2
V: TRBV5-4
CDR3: CASTLSAGRAVGGEQFF
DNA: TGTGCCAGCACCCTGTCTGCCGGGAGGGCCGTGGGTGGTGAGCAGTTCTTC

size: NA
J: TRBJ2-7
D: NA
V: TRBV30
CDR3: CAWSVLGGSYEQYF
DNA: TGTGCCTGGAGTGTACTAGGAGGGTCCTACGAGCAGTACTTC

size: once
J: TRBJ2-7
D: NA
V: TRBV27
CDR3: CASSFSETYEQYF
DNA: TGTGCCAGCAGTTTTTCAGAGACCTACGAGCAGTACTTC

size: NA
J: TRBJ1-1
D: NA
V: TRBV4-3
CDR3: CASSQDPDRTEAFF
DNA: TGCGCCAGCAGCCAGGACCCGGATAGGACTGAAGCTTTCTTT

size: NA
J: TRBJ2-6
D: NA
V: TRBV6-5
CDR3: CASSYEPGANVLTF
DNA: TGTGCCAGCAGTTATGAGCCCGGGGCCAACGTCCTGACTTTC

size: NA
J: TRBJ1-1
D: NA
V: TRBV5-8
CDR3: CASSLEGHTEAFF
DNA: TGTGCCAGCAGCTTGGAAGGGCACACTGAAGCTTTCTTT

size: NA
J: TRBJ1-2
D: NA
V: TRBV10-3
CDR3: CAISGPSQGTNYGYTF
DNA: TGTGCCATCAGTGGCCCAAGTCAAGGAACTAACTATGGCTACACCTTC

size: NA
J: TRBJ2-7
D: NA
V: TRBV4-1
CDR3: CASSQGAGSPMSSYEQYF
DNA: TGCGCCAGCAGCCAAGGGGCGGGCAGCCCGATGAGCTCCTACGAGCAGTACTTC

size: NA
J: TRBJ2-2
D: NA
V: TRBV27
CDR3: CASSLVTGELFF
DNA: TGTGCCAGCAGTTTGGTGACCGGGGAGCTGTTTTTT

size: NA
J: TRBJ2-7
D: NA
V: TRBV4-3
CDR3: CASSPKGPGWSSYEQYF
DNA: TGCGCCAGCAGCCCCAAGGGTCCGGGGTGGAGCTCCTACGAGCAGTACTTC

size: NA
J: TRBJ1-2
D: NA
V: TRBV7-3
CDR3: CASSLIAGDGGYTF
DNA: TGTGCCAGCAGCTTAATAGCAGGGGATGGAGGCTACACCTTC

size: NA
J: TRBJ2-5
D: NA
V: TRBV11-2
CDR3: CASSLLSPTETQYF
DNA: TGTGCCAGCAGCTTACTCTCTCCGACAGAGACCCAGTACTTC

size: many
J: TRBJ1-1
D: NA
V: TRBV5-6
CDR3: CASSLGDTEAFF
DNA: TGTGCCAGCAGCTTGGGGGACACTGAAGCTTTCTTT

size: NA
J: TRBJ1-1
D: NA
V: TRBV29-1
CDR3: CSVEGLNTEAFF
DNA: TGCAGCGTTGAAGGGCTCAACACTGAAGCTTTCTTT

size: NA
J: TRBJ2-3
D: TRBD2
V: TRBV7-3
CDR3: CASSLGAGRTDTQYF
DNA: TGTGCCAGCAGCTTAGGAGCGGGGCGCACAGATACGCAGTATTTT

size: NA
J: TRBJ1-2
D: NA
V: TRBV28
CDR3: CASSPLRGSYGYTF
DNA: TGTGCCAGCAGTCCCTTGCGGGGAAGCTATGGCTACACCTTC

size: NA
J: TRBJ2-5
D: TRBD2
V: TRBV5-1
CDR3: CASSLGGGYQETQYF
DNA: TGCGCCAGCAGCTTGGGCGGGGGGTACCAAGAGACCCAGTACTTC

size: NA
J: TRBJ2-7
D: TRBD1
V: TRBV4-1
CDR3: CATNTGGKRYEQYF
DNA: TGCGCCACCAATACAGGGGGCAAGAGGTACGAGCAGTACTTC

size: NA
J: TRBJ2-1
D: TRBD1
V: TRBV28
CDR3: CASSSKQGAGDEQFF
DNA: TGTGCCAGCAGCTCGAAACAGGGGGCTGGCGATGAGCAGTTCTTC

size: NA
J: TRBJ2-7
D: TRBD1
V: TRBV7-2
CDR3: CASSSGQGKDEQYF
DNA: TGTGCCAGCAGCTCGGGACAGGGGAAGGACGAGCAGTACTTC

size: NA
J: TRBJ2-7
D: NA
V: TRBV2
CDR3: CASSDGSTYEQYF
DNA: TGTGCCAGCAGTGATGGGAGCACCTACGAGCAGTACTTC

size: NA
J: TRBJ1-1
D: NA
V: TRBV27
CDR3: CASSPRGGLVTEAFF
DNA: TGTGCCAGCAGCCCACGGGGGGGGCTCGTAACTGAAGCTTTCTTT

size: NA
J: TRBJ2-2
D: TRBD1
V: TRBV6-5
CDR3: CASRQGAGGELFF
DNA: TGTGCCAGCAGACAGGGGGCGGGAGGGGAGCTGTTTTTT